These 3 T cell receptor beta chains originate from one sample sequenced in a study of graft-versus-host responses after intestinal transplantation (TCRdb year 2021). The time point label of this sample denotes: cells obtained before transplantation from donor or recipient. The library came from the immunoSEQ multiplex PCR assay. TCRdb provides this immuneACCESS table in a form limited to in-frame rearrangements. Some clones are lacking; in checked studies, under half of them reflect an unresolved V gene, and why the rest are absent is not known. The sample table lists over 80,000 clones, 91% of them with a count of one. The top ten hold over 0.15% of the sample. These TCRs' antigens remain unknown. Sequenced here: unstimulated CD4+ T cells sorted from spleen or lymph node cells, sampled before transplant. These receptors came from a human donor who was the organ donor for an intestinal transplant.

This chain connects TRBV18 to TRBJ1-6; D remains unclear. Germline V gives CDR1 KGHSH, CDR2 LQKENI. The CDR3 totals 17 residues. V gave up 4 bases and J gave up 7 bases, with 20 bases separating them. The CDR3 protein is CASSLWAKSSTNSPLHF. Written as DNA, the CDR3 is TGTGCCAGCTCACTTTGGGCCAAATCCTCCACAAATTCACCCCTCCACTTT.

The J gene is TRBJ1-5, the V gene TRBV18, with 7 bases matching TRBD1. The germline V gene has CDR1 KGHSH and CDR2 LQKENI. There are 14 residues in the CDR3. V was pared by 4 bases and J by 3 bases, with 3 bases of the junction left unmatched. CDR3 nucleotide sequence: TGTGCCAGCTCACGGGACAGCCCCAATCAGCCCCAGCATTTT. Translated, it gives CASSRDSPNQPQHF.

The chain combines TRBV15 with TRBJ2-1, with 10 bases fitting TRBD2. From germline, CDR1 is LNHNV and CDR2 YYDKDF (reference sequence). CDR3 length: 15 amino acids. Unmatched junction bases numbered 10, after V lost 9 bases and J lost 5 bases. In DNA, the CDR3 is TGTGCCACTACAGACGCTAGCGGGGGCCACAATGAGCAGTTCTTC. Its protein product is CATTDASGGHNEQFF.